There are a few counts of the clone carrying this T cell receptor (beta chain). This entry comes from a study of cytomegalovirus exposure and HLA in healthy donors. Generated by immunoSEQ multiplex PCR, the TCRdb table keeps only in-frame clones and is missing some. The profile covers over 150,000 clones, with 80% to 85% appearing a single time and 2.5% to 3.5% taken by the ten largest. From germline, CDR1 is SGHDT and CDR2 YYEEEE. The CDR3 totals 13 residues. The germline V and J ends were trimmed by 0 bases and 5 bases, with 3 bases remaining between them. Source material: PBMCs. The chain carries TRBV5-6 and TRBJ1-6, with D unresolved. This clonotype originated in a young woman in good health and CMV-seropositive. The CDR3 loop is CASSLDNNSPLHF. CDR3 DNA: TGTGCCAGCAGCTTGGACAATAATTCACCCCTCCACTTT.